The next 30 T cell receptor beta chains were all read from a single sample in a study of T-cell reconstitution after alpha-beta-depleted transplantation in children. Researchers prepared the TCRbeta library using unique molecular identifiers, the study reports. TCRdb reprocessed the PCR reads via MiXCR and lists one record per CDR3 protein. The table lists about 400,000 distinct CDR3 sequences, roughly 20% of them singletons, with 3.8% in the top ten. Specimen: PBMCs from the stem cell graft donor, collected from the stem cell graft. These receptors came from a human donor who donated a stem cell graft to a child with acute myeloid leukemia.

The genes are TRBV6-1 and TRBJ2-7; a possible D gene is TRBD1 (5 bases). With 5 bases removed from V and 6 bases from J, the gap between germline ends came to 14 bases. The CDR3 is 13 residues long. The germline V gene encodes CDR1 MNHNS and CDR2 SASEGT. For the CDR3, the DNA is TGTGCCAGCAGTCAGACAGACATCTCCGAGCAGTACTTC. It is translated as CASSQTDISEQYF.

This clonotype was picked up a small number of times. The gene calls are TRBV7-2 and TRBJ2-3; 12 bases line up with TRBD2. CDR1 and CDR2 from the germline V gene are SGHTA and FQGNSA. After removal of 7 bases from V and 6 bases from J, the junction contained 8 bases not matched to a gene. There are 15 residues in the CDR3. The chain's CDR3 is CASTRRLAGEDTQYF. The CDR3 DNA follows: TGTGCCAGCACCCGGAGACTAGCGGGAGAGGATACGCAGTATTTT.

This chain connects TRBV20-1 to TRBJ2-3, with a tentative D call TRBD1 (5 bases). This CDR3 contains 14 residues. Per germline, CDR1 DFQATT and CDR2 SNEGSKA (reference sequence). V lost 6 bases and J 3 bases, leaving 16 bases between the germline ends. CDR3 loop: CSAPPGATTDTQYF. The DNA for the CDR3 is TGCAGTGCCCCCCCTGGGGCAACGACAGATACGCAGTATTTT.

This clonotype was detected ten times or more. The chain links TRBV29-1 to TRBJ1-1; TRBD1 agrees at 8 bases. V lost 6 bases and J lost 7; bases outside the gene matches: 7. Germline-derived CDR1 and CDR2 are SQVTM and ANQGSEA. This CDR3 has 12 amino acids. The CDR3 nucleotides read TGCAGCGTAGAGGGACAGGAGATTGAAGCTTTCTTT. Translated: CSVEGQEIEAFF.

This clonotype showed up many times. The chain joins TRBV20-1 to TRBJ2-5, with 8 bases that match TRBD1. This CDR3 contains 12 residues. The V gene's germline CDR1 is DFQATT and CDR2 SNEGSKA (reference sequence). The J segment lost 1 base and the V segment lost 5 bases, leaving 0 bases of the junction unmatched. The CDR3 nucleotides read TGCAGTGCTGGACAGGGCCAAGAGACCCAGTACTTC. Its translation is CSAGQGQETQYF.

The V call is TRBV5-1, the J call TRBJ1-5, with TRBD1 as a possible D gene (6 bases). Between the trimmed V and J ends, which lost 4 bases and 4 bases, there was a span of 15 bases. This CDR3 has 15 residues. Germline V gene sequence: CDR1 SGHRS, CDR2 YFSETQ. The chain's CDR3 is CASSRTGAGNQPQHF. In DNA, the CDR3 is TGCGCCAGCAGCCGGACGGGGGCCGGGAATCAGCCCCAGCATTTT.

This sequence joins TRBV29-1 and TRBJ2-2; 10 bases agree with TRBD1. This CDR3 spans 14 amino acids. The germline CDR1 and CDR2 sequences are SQVTM and ANQGSEA. Unmatched junction bases numbered 6, after V lost 6 bases and J lost 5 bases. CDR3 nucleotide sequence: TGCAGCGTAAGACAGGGGGCGCGAACCGGGGAGCTGTTTTTT. Translation: CSVRQGARTGELFF.

J is TRBJ1-5 and V is TRBV6-1; no firm D call. V was clipped by 6 bases and J by 3 bases, with 12 bases between them. Germline V lookup: CDR1 MNHNS, CDR2 SASEGT. This CDR3 has 14 residues. CDR3 DNA sequence: TGTGCCAGCAGAAGAAGAGTTGACAATCAGCCCCAGCATTTT. Protein: CASRRRVDNQPQHF.

The chain links TRBV27 to TRBJ2-1; D not resolved. Germline V gives CDR1 MNHEY, CDR2 SMNVEV (reference sequence). Trimming shortened V by 1 base and J by 0 bases, and 13 bases separated the two germline ends. The CDR3 is 17 residues long. The CDR3 loop reads CASSLFSDLNSYNEQFF. Here the CDR3 DNA reads TGTGCCAGCAGTTTATTCTCGGACCTCAACTCCTACAATGAGCAGTTCTTC.

The CDR3 DNA follows: TGTGCCAGCAGCTACGGACAGGGGACCTACAATGAGCAGTTCTTC. It translates to CASSYGQGTYNEQFF. The chain joins TRBV9 to TRBJ2-1; 9 bases align to TRBD1. CDR3 length equals 15 residues. Trimming at V came to 4 bases and at J to 2 bases, leaving 4 bases not matched to a gene. Germline CDR1 is SGDLS and CDR2 is YYNGEE.

This chain connects TRBV12-3 or TRBV12-4 to TRBJ2-5, with 7 bases fitting TRBD2. The CDR3 length is 15 residues. V was clipped by 5 bases and J by 4 bases; unmatched bases: 10. CDR3 loop: CASSPVGRVGETQYF. CDR3 sequence (DNA): TGTGCCAGCAGTCCAGTGGGGAGGGTAGGAGAGACCCAGTACTTC.

This clonotype showed up many times. The gene calls are TRBV4-2 and TRBJ2-7, with 7 bases lining up with TRBD2. CDR3 length: 15 amino acids. Germline CDR1 LGHNA, CDR2 YNFKEQ. V was clipped by 0 bases and J by 0 bases; unmatched bases: 2. The CDR3 sequence: CASSQELAASYEQYF. CDR3 in DNA: TGTGCCAGCAGCCAAGAGCTAGCGGCCTCCTACGAGCAGTACTTC.

This clonotype was seen at least ten times. This chain connects TRBV27 to TRBJ2-7, with D tentatively TRBD1 or TRBD2 (6 bases each). Per the germline V gene, CDR1 is MNHEY and CDR2 is SMNVEV (reference sequence). There are 14 residues in the CDR3. V was trimmed by 3 bases and J by 4 bases, leaving 13 bases between them. The DNA of the CDR3 is TGTGCCAGCAGTTTCGCCGGAGGGGGTTACGAGCAGTACTTC. Translated, it gives CASSFAGGGYEQYF.

At least ten counts were recorded for this clonotype. The chain employs TRBV29-1 and TRBJ1-1; D is ambiguous. Germline lookup yields CDR1 SQVTM and CDR2 ANQGSEA. The V end lost 2 bases, the J end lost 0 bases, and 10 bases lay between the germline ends. This CDR3 has 14 amino acids. CDR3 sequence (DNA): TGCAGCGTTGAAAAGGGAGCCATGAACACTGAAGCTTTCTTT. This encodes CSVEKGAMNTEAFF.

The gene calls are TRBV11-3 and TRBJ1-2; no clear D gene. The CDR3 consists of 16 residues. The ends were cut back, 5 bases at V and 2 bases at J, with 18 bases in the middle. Germline-derived CDR1 and CDR2 are SGHNT and YENEEA. CDR3 loop: CASSPDLGRGNYGYTF. CDR3 nucleotides: TGTGCCAGCAGCCCGGATCTTGGACGGGGAAACTATGGCTACACCTTC.

This chain joins TRBV30 and TRBJ2-7, with no clear D. The CDR3 is made up of 11 amino acids. Germline V gene sequence: CDR1 GTSNPN, CDR2 SVGIG (reference sequence). V was trimmed by 0 bases and J by 5 bases, leaving 5 bases between them. The CDR3 is CAWSVLDEQYF. The DNA for the CDR3 is TGTGCCTGGAGTGTACTGGACGAGCAGTACTTC. Drawing the rest from reference TRBV30 and TRBJ2-7, the complete variable domain is SQTIHQWPATLVQPVGSPLSLECTVEGTSNPNLYWYRQAAGRGLQLLFYSVGIGQISSEVPQNLSASRPQDRQFILSSKKLLLSDSGFYLCAWSVLDEQYFGPGTRLTVT.

This chain links TRBV29-1 with TRBJ2-7, with D possibly matching TRBD1 (6 bases). Trimming stripped 7 bases from V and 0 bases from J, with 10 bases between. Germline CDR1 and CDR2: SQVTM and ANQGSEA. The CDR3 has 12 amino acids. The CDR3 sequence is CSALGGSYEQYF. The CDR3 nucleotides read TGCAGCGCGCTAGGGGGCTCCTACGAGCAGTACTTC.

This clonotype came up a few times. The chain joins TRBV28 to TRBJ2-7; perhaps D is TRBD1 or TRBD2 (5 bases each). The CDR3 runs to 14 residues. Trimming took 6 bases from V and 4 from J, leaving 16 bases between them. Germline lookup yields CDR1 MDHEN and CDR2 SYDVKM. CDR3 coding DNA: TGTGCCAGCAGACCAACGGGGCAGCAGTACGAGCAGTACTTC. This gives the protein CASRPTGQQYEQYF.

This clonotype came up a few times. This sequence joins TRBV6-5 and TRBJ2-6; TRBD1 or TRBD2 may be the D gene (5 bases each). The CDR3 has 16 residues. The germline V gene encodes CDR1 MNHEY and CDR2 SVGAGI. V lost 0 bases to trimming and J lost 4 bases, with 10 bases between them. CDR3 nucleotides: TGTGCCAGCAGTTACTCGCCTGGGACCGGGGCCAACGTCCTGACTTTC. Protein: CASSYSPGTGANVLTF.

This clonotype was seen more than once but under ten times. This chain connects TRBV7-8 to TRBJ2-5; the D gene is possibly TRBD1 (6 bases). The germline CDR1 and CDR2 sequences are SGHVS and FQNEAQ. V lost 5 bases and J 3 bases, leaving 10 bases between the germline ends. The CDR3 has 13 amino acids. In nucleotides, the CDR3 is TGTGCCAGCAGCGATGGACAGAAAGAGACCCAGTACTTC. Amino acids: CASSDGQKETQYF.

To note about this clonotype: Being one base from a much bigger clone, this may be a read error. This CDR3 fails to terminate in the conserved phenylalanine or tryptophan, so it likely reflects a read error. This sequence joins TRBV7-8 and TRBJ2-1, with unresolved D. Germline values: CDR1 SGHVS, CDR2 FQNEAQ. CDR3 length: 14 residues. Trimming left V 8 bases short and J 0 bases short, with 11 bases between. Written as DNA, the CDR3 is TGTGCCAGCCACGCCGTGAGCTCCTACAATGAGCAGTTCTAC. This gives the protein CASHAVSSYNEQFY.

The chain links TRBV12-3 or TRBV12-4 to TRBJ2-7; D unresolved. The CDR3 totals 13 residues. Trimming shortened V by 6 bases and J by 0 bases, and 9 bases separated the two germline ends. The CDR3 sequence is CASSRTDSYEQYF. The CDR3 nucleotides are TGTGCCAGCAGCCGCACAGACTCCTACGAGCAGTACTTC.

The chain links TRBV10-3 to TRBJ1-1, with D hard to call. Germline CDR1 ENHRY, CDR2 SYGVKD. Trimming shortened V by 0 bases and J by 6 bases, and 14 bases separated the two germline ends. The CDR3 sequence is 15 residues long. Here the CDR3 reads CAISESAGKSAEAFF. CDR3 sequence (DNA): TGTGCCATCAGTGAGTCGGCGGGGAAAAGCGCTGAAGCTTTCTTT.

The chain links TRBV7-6 to TRBJ2-1, with D possibly matching TRBD2 (5 bases). This CDR3 region has 12 residues. CDR1 and CDR2 from the germline V gene are SGHVS and FNYEAQ. V was shortened by 1 base and J by 9 bases, with 7 bases between the two germline ends. CDR3 amino acids: CASSLERGEQFF. The CDR3 bases are TGTGCCAGCAGCTTAGAACGGGGTGAGCAGTTCTTC.

The chain links TRBV25-1 to TRBJ2-1; D is possibly TRBD2 (5 bases). The CDR3 covers 13 residues. Trimming pared 1 base from V and 15 bases from J, leaving 16 bases between. Germline V gives CDR1 MGHDK, CDR2 SYGVNS. CDR3 sequence (DNA): TGTGCCAGCAGTGAATTGGAGGCCTCCAGGCGGTTCTTC. Protein product: CASSELEASRRFF. The variable domain in full, completed from reference TRBV25-1 and TRBJ2-1, reads EADIYQTPRYLVIGTGKKITLECSQTMGHDKMYWYQQDPGMELHLIHYSYGVNSTEKGDLSSESTVSRIRTEHFPLTLESARPSHTSQYLCASSELEASRRFFGPGTRLTVL.

The CDR3 region has the DNA TGTGCCAGCAGCCTGGACGGGGGAAGCGGGGAGCTGTTTTTT. This gives the protein CASSLDGGSGELFF. The rearrangement links TRBV3-1 to TRBJ2-2; tentatively, D is TRBD2 (6 bases). Germline loops: CDR1 LGHDT, CDR2 YNNKEL (reference sequence). The CDR3 sequence is 14 residues long. V dropped 4 bases and J dropped 7 bases, with 13 bases sitting between them.

This clonotype was picked up many times. For the CDR3, the DNA is TGTGCCAGCAGCAGTAGGGAGCGGGAGGGTTACAATGAGCAGTTCTTC. Its protein is CASSSREREGYNEQFF. The chain combines TRBV28 with TRBJ2-1; 10 bases map to TRBD2. Germline V CDR1 and CDR2: MDHEN, SYDVKM. The CDR3 spans 16 residues. J was trimmed by 4 bases and V by 6 bases; bases with no gene match: 9. Looking up the rest from reference TRBV28 and TRBJ2-1 gives the full variable domain: DVKVTQSSRYLVKRTGEKVFLECVQDMDHENMFWYRQDPGLGLRLIYFSYDVKMKEKGDIPEGYSVSREKKERFSLILESASTNQTSMYLCASSSREREGYNEQFFGPGTRLTVL.

The chain uses TRBV5-1 and TRBJ1-1; D is possibly TRBD1 (5 bases). Per the germline V gene, CDR1 is SGHRS and CDR2 is YFSETQ. Trimming took off 4 bases at V and 5 bases at J, with 15 bases between the two ends. CDR3 length: 14 amino acids. Here the CDR3 reads CASSVIREGTEAFF. In nucleotides, the CDR3 is TGCGCCAGCAGCGTGATCCGGGAGGGGACTGAAGCTTTCTTT. Looking up the rest from reference TRBV5-1 and TRBJ1-1 gives the full variable domain: KAGVTQTPRYLIKTRGQQVTLSCSPISGHRSVSWYQQTPGQGLQFLFEYFSETQRNKGNFPGRFSGRQFSNSRSEMNVSTLELGDSALYLCASSVIREGTEAFFGQGTRLTVV.

V gene TRBV19 combines with J gene TRBJ2-1, with 8 bases lining up with TRBD1. The CDR3 sequence is 15 residues long. Germline CDR1 and CDR2: LNHDA and SQIVND (reference sequence). The V segment lost 6 bases and the J segment 5 bases; nucleotides outside the gene matches: 9. CDR3 loop: CASSIKGQANNEQFF. DNA of the CDR3: TGTGCCAGTAGCATAAAGGGACAGGCTAACAATGAGCAGTTCTTC. Full variable domain (missing parts from reference TRBV19 and TRBJ2-1): DGGITQSPKYLFRKEGQNVTLSCEQNLNHDAMYWYRQDPGQGLRLIYYSQIVNDFQKGDIAEGYSVSREKKESFPLTVTSAQKNPTAFYLCASSIKGQANNEQFFGPGTRLTVL.

This clonotype was detected only a few times. The chain uses TRBV20-1 and TRBJ1-1; D is unclear. This CDR3 is 14 amino acids long. Germline CDR1 DFQATT, CDR2 SNEGSKA (reference sequence). V shed 1 base and J shed 0 bases, with 9 bases lying between them. As DNA, the CDR3 is TGCAGTGCTAGAGTAGGAGCCATGAACACTGAAGCTTTCTTT. It codes for CSARVGAMNTEAFF.